The 17 T cell receptor beta chains below were found in one sample sequenced in a study of shared clonotypes between healthy human individuals (dated by TCRdb to 2018 to 2021). Library preparation employed the immunoSEQ multiplex PCR assay. The source is immuneACCESS, and TCRdb retained only in-frame sequences with V and J called. Part of the clones is not carried over; for the studies checked, unresolved V genes explain less than half of this, and the remainder is unexplained. This sample is represented by more than 600,000 clones; 92% of them were singletons. 20% to 25% of the sample is held by the ten biggest clonotypes. CD8 naive samples were CD45RO-negative cells positively selected for CCR7, giving a CD45RA+CCR7+ population that excluded TemRA cells. The sequenced sample was naive CD8+ T cells sorted from blood. Explained via the paper, the cell subset or site label denotes: CD45RA+CCR7+. These receptors all come from a man under 40 in good health.

This rearrangement joins TRBV5-1 to TRBJ2-7; D is unclear. The CDR3 loop spans 14 amino acids. V was cut by 0 bases and J by 1 base, with 8 bases left in between. CDR1 is SGHRS, CDR2 YFSETQ, per germline. CDR3 loop: CASSLVGRSYEQYF. The CDR3 coding sequence is TGCGCCAGCAGCTTGGTGGGCCGATCCTACGAGCAGTACTTC.

V usage is TRBV7-9 and J usage is TRBJ2-1; TRBD2 matches at 10 bases. The CDR3 is 13 amino acids. Germline-derived CDR1 and CDR2 are SEHNR and FQNEAQ (reference sequence). V was pared by 7 bases and J by 7 bases, with 4 bases of the junction left unmatched. CDR3 nucleotide sequence: TGTGCCAGCAACGGACTAGCGGTAAATGAGCAGTTCTTC. It codes for CASNGLAVNEQFF.

The chain links TRBV7-8 to TRBJ1-3; no firm D call. The CDR3 totals 18 residues. Germline V gene sequence: CDR1 SGHVS, CDR2 FQNEAQ. V was pared by 7 bases and J by 0 bases, with 22 bases between. CDR3 bases: TGTGCCAGCAACGAAGAAGCCGGACTATTAAGCTCTGGAAACACCATATATTTT. Its protein is CASNEEAGLLSSGNTIYF. Together with reference TRBV7-8 and TRBJ1-3, the CDR3 gives the full variable domain: GAGVSQSPRYKVAKRGQDVALRCDPISGHVSLFWYQQALGQGPEFLTYFQNEAQLDKSGLPSDRFFAERPEGSVSTLKIQRTQQEDSAVYLCASNEEAGLLSSGNTIYFGEGSWLTVV.

The chain employs TRBV27 and TRBJ2-1; TRBD2 aligns across 10 bases. Germline CDR1 reads MNHEY; CDR2 reads SMNVEV (reference sequence). V was clipped by 3 bases and J by 9 bases; unmatched bases: 8. This CDR3 comprises 15 residues. The CDR3 region has the DNA TGTGCCAGCAGTTTTTCGTCTAGCGGGAGTACTGAGCAGTTCTTC. This codes for CASSFSSSGSTEQFF.

CDR3 DNA: TGTGCCAGCAGCCTCAGGGGGCGTGGGGCCAACGTCCTGACTTTC. The encoded protein is CASSLRGRGANVLTF. The chain employs TRBV5-8 and TRBJ2-6, with 8 nucleotides matching TRBD1. Germline V gene sequence: CDR1 SGHTS, CDR2 YDEGEE. CDR3 length: 15 residues. Trimming cost V 4 bases and J 3 bases; bases outside gene matches: 3.

V usage is TRBV19 and J usage is TRBJ2-7, with 11 bases lining up with TRBD2. The V segment lost 6 bases and the J segment 7 bases; nucleotides outside the gene matches: 14. Germline lookup yields CDR1 LNHDA and CDR2 SQIVND (reference sequence). The CDR3 has 16 residues. The CDR3 nucleotides are TGTGCCAGTAGCCCGGAGATCGGGCTAGCGGGAGGTGAGCAGTACTTC. This translates into CASSPEIGLAGGEQYF.

The chain employs TRBV27 and TRBJ2-7; D may be TRBD1 (5 bases). The CDR3 runs to 15 residues. V shed 6 bases and J shed 3 bases, with 18 bases lying between them. The germline V gene encodes CDR1 MNHEY and CDR2 SMNVEV (reference sequence). The CDR3 spells CASRRMAGSLYEQYF. The CDR3 DNA follows: TGTGCCAGCAGACGGATGGCAGGGTCCCTCTACGAGCAGTACTTC.

The V gene is TRBV30, the J gene TRBJ2-1, with D possibly being TRBD1 or TRBD2 (5 bases each). The CDR3 spans 15 residues. In germline, CDR1 is GTSNPN, CDR2 SVGIG (reference sequence). The V end lost 5 bases, the J end lost 2 bases, and 16 bases lay between the germline ends. The CDR3 loop is CAWGAGPLAYNEQFF. CDR3 DNA: TGTGCCTGGGGGGCGGGTCCCCTAGCCTACAATGAGCAGTTCTTC.

The chain combines TRBV6-5 with TRBJ1-3; D call uncertain. Germline loops: CDR1 MNHEY, CDR2 SVGAGI. This CDR3 contains 15 residues. Trimming left V 5 bases short and J 4 bases short, with 15 bases between. In DNA form, the CDR3 reads TGTGCCAGCAGTCTTGGGGTGTCTGAGGGAAACACCATATATTTT. It specifies CASSLGVSEGNTIYF.

This clone was found once. J is TRBJ2-5 and V is TRBV28; D possibly uses TRBD1 or TRBD2 (5 bases each). V lost 6 bases and J lost 4, with 18 bases in between. Germline assignment: CDR1 MDHEN and CDR2 SYDVKM. This CDR3 is 15 amino acids long. The CDR3 coding sequence is TGTGCCAGCAGCTATCGGGGCCTCAGGGCAGAGACCCAGTACTTC. Its protein is CASSYRGLRAETQYF.

The J gene is TRBJ2-1, the V gene TRBV5-1; D could derive from TRBD1 or TRBD2 (5 bases each). V shed 7 bases and J shed 4 bases, with 12 bases lying between them. Per the germline V gene, CDR1 is SGHRS and CDR2 is YFSETQ. This CDR3 contains 13 residues. CDR3 coding DNA: TGCGCCAGCGGCCGGGACGGATACAATGAGCAGTTCTTC. It encodes CASGRDGYNEQFF.

The J gene is TRBJ1-1, the V gene TRBV5-4, with D possibly matching TRBD1 (6 bases). Germline values: CDR1 SGHNT, CDR2 YYREEE (reference sequence). V dropped 1 base and J dropped 1 base, with 8 bases sitting between them. This CDR3 comprises 14 residues. The CDR3, as DNA: TGTGCCAGCAGCTTGAGACAGGCGAACACTGAAGCTTTCTTT. Protein product: CASSLRQANTEAFF.

The rearrangement links TRBV6-5 to TRBJ2-7, with a weak D call TRBD1 (6 bases). Germline V gene data show CDR1 as MNHEY and CDR2 as SVGAGI. Between the trimmed V and J ends, which lost 0 bases and 4 bases, there was a span of 10 bases. This CDR3 is built from 14 residues. The CDR3 DNA follows: TGTGCCAGCAGTTACTCGGGGGCTGGGTACGAGCAGTACTTC. The encoded protein is CASSYSGAGYEQYF.

The V gene is TRBV15, the J gene TRBJ2-5; D is tentatively TRBD1 or TRBD2 (6 bases each). Germline CDR1 is LNHNV and CDR2 is YYDKDF (reference sequence). Trimming left V 0 bases short and J 5 bases short, with 22 bases between. CDR3 length equals 18 residues. As DNA, the CDR3 is TGTGCCACCAGCAGAGATCATGGGGGGCGAGATTGGGACGAGACCCAGTACTTC. It encodes CATSRDHGGRDWDETQYF.

This rearrangement joins TRBV5-1 to TRBJ2-1; possible D gene TRBD1, 6 bases. V lost 5 bases, J lost 4 bases, and 10 bases lay in between. Germline V lookup: CDR1 SGHRS, CDR2 YFSETQ. The CDR3 has 13 amino acids. The CDR3 sequence: CASSSGQYNEQFF. The CDR3 nucleotides are TGCGCCAGCAGTAGTGGACAGTACAATGAGCAGTTCTTC.

The V and J genes are TRBV2 and TRBJ1-1; the D gene is possibly TRBD1 (5 bases). The CDR3 covers 12 residues. The germline gives CDR1 SNHLY, CDR2 FYNNEI. Trimming stripped 10 bases from V and 5 bases from J, with 14 bases between. The CDR3 sequence is CATLRRGTEAFF. The CDR3 bases are TGTGCCACCCTGCGAAGGGGTACTGAAGCTTTCTTT.

CDR3 sequence reads: CATQGRQNYGYTF. The CDR3 DNA is TGTGCCACCCAGGGGCGACAGAACTATGGCTACACCTTC. V gene TRBV2 combines with J gene TRBJ1-2, with a weak D call TRBD1 (6 bases). Trimming took off 10 bases at V and 2 bases at J, with 14 bases between the two ends. This CDR3 spans 13 amino acids. Germline CDR1 is SNHLY and CDR2 is FYNNEI.